Below, 22 T cell receptor beta chains from the same sample are listed, as sequenced in a study of T-cell memory formation after mild COVID-19. Via MiXCR, TCRdb re-called the 5' RACE reads, giving one row per CDR3 protein. The sample lists about 560,000 distinct CDR3 sequences, roughly 22% occurring once. Sequenced input: PBMCs or a T cell subset sorted from them (not recorded which). All receptors derive from an adult woman who had mild COVID-19 (a few samples of this study predate the infection). Cell type and time point are not known.

This clonotype was found a few times. The chain links TRBV6-5 to TRBJ2-5; 12 bases match TRBD2. V gave up 4 bases and J gave up 2 bases; unmatched junction bases: 8. There are 17 residues in the CDR3. The germline V gene has CDR1 MNHEY and CDR2 SVGAGI. The CDR3 DNA is TGTGCCAGCAGTTGGGGTCTAGCGGGGGGGATACAAGAGACCCAGTACTTC. Translation gives CASSWGLAGGIQETQYF.

The V and J genes are TRBV7-9 and TRBJ2-2; D could derive from TRBD1 or TRBD2 (6 bases each). The V and J ends lost 6 bases and 4 bases respectively, with 12 bases between them. CDR1 and CDR2 (germline): SEHNR, FQNEAQ (reference sequence). The CDR3 consists of 14 residues. The CDR3 bases are TGTGCCAGCAGGATCAGGGGAGGCACCGGGGAGCTGTTTTTT. Residues: CASRIRGGTGELFF.

The V call is TRBV5-6, the J call TRBJ1-2, with D possibly TRBD1 on 6 matching bases. The V end was cut by 3 bases, the J end by 8 bases, with 20 bases between. This CDR3 has 15 residues. CDR1 SGHDT and CDR2 YYEEEE come from the germline V gene. CDR3 DNA: TGTGCCAGCAGCTCGGGGGGACTCCAGGGGCCGGGCTACACCTTC. Its translation is CASSSGGLQGPGYTF. Based on the CDR3 plus reference TRBV5-6 and TRBJ1-2, the full variable domain is DAGVTQSPTHLIKTRGQQVTLRCSPKSGHDTVSWYQQALGQGPQFIFQYYEEEERQRGNFPDRFSGHQFPNYSSELNVNALLLGDSALYLCASSSGGLQGPGYTFGSGTRLTVV.

This clonotype was seen a handful of times. This chain uses TRBV7-9 with TRBJ2-7; D is ambiguous. CDR1 and CDR2 from the germline V gene are SEHNR and FQNEAQ (reference sequence). The CDR3 consists of 14 residues. The V end was cut by 1 base, the J end by 2 bases, with 9 bases between. Here the CDR3 reads CASSLGFGTYEQYF. For the CDR3, the DNA is TGTGCCAGCAGCTTAGGGTTTGGTACCTACGAGCAGTACTTC. The entire variable domain, with the rest obtained from reference TRBV7-9 and TRBJ2-7, is as follows: DTGVSQNPRHKITKRGQNVTFRCDPISEHNRLYWYRQTLGQGPEFLTYFQNEAQLEKSRLLSDRFSAERPKGSFSTLEIQRTEQGDSAMYLCASSLGFGTYEQYFGPGTRLTVT.

This clonotype appeared many times. V is TRBV7-9 and J is TRBJ2-7, with D uncertain. Germline V gives CDR1 SEHNR, CDR2 FQNEAQ (reference sequence). V shed 1 base and J shed 2 bases, with 6 bases lying between them. The length of the CDR3 is 13 residues. The CDR3 sequence: CASSLVGTYEQYF. CDR3 in DNA: TGTGCCAGCAGCTTAGTAGGGACCTACGAGCAGTACTTC.

The chain carries TRBV19 and TRBJ1-3; D is ambiguous. The CDR3 extends over 13 amino acids. Germline CDR1 reads LNHDA; CDR2 reads SQIVND (reference sequence). V lost 5 bases and J 8 bases, leaving 13 bases between the germline ends. The CDR3 here is CASSHLTGDTIYF. For the CDR3, the DNA is TGTGCCAGTAGTCACCTGACGGGAGACACCATATATTTT. Full variable domain (missing parts from reference TRBV19 and TRBJ1-3): DGGITQSPKYLFRKEGQNVTLSCEQNLNHDAMYWYRQDPGQGLRLIYYSQIVNDFQKGDIAEGYSVSREKKESFPLTVTSAQKNPTAFYLCASSHLTGDTIYFGEGSWLTVV.

This clonotype was seen a few times. This chain uses TRBV18 with TRBJ1-2; D ambiguous. V was clipped by 5 bases and J by 8 bases, with 6 bases between them. This CDR3 contains 10 residues. Germline CDR1 KGHSH, CDR2 LQKENI. The CDR3 sequence: CASSSRGYTF. For the CDR3, the DNA is TGTGCCAGCTCATCCAGGGGCTACACCTTC. Using reference TRBV18 and TRBJ1-2 for the parts outside the CDR3, the full variable domain is NAGVMQNPRHLVRRRGQEARLRCSPMKGHSHVYWYRQLPEEGLKFMVYLQKENIIDESGMPKERFSAEFPKEGPSILRIQQVVRGDSAAYFCASSSRGYTFGSGTRLTVV.

This clonotype was seen only a few times. V gene TRBV24-1 combines with J gene TRBJ2-1, with a possible D match to TRBD1 (6 bases). The CDR3 spans 16 residues. Germline V lookup: CDR1 KGHDR, CDR2 SFDVKD. Trimming pared 3 bases from V and 1 base from J, leaving 12 bases between. Written as DNA, the CDR3 is TGTGCCACCAGTGATCCCCAGGGGCGGTCCTACAATGAGCAGTTCTTC. It is translated as CATSDPQGRSYNEQFF.

This sequence joins TRBV6-5 and TRBJ2-3; 13 nucleotides agree with TRBD2. The CDR3 covers 16 residues. V lost 6 bases, J lost 1 base, and 4 bases stayed unmatched. Germline V gene data show CDR1 as MNHEY and CDR2 as SVGAGI. CDR3 nucleotides: TGTGCCAGCAGCGGACTAGCGGGGGCCCGCACAGATACGCAGTATTTT. Its protein product is CASSGLAGARTDTQYF.

This clonotype was picked up many times. This sequence joins TRBV6-2 or TRBV6-3 and TRBJ2-3, with TRBD2 matching 12 bases. From germline, CDR1 is MNHEY and CDR2 SVGEGT. The CDR3 consists of 14 residues. V lost 5 bases, J lost 14 bases, and 11 bases stayed unmatched. This CDR3 is CASSSPGLAGIWYF. The CDR3 DNA follows: TGTGCCAGCAGTAGTCCGGGACTAGCGGGCATATGGTATTTT.

This clonotype turned up a few times. V usage is TRBV6-5 and J usage is TRBJ2-7, with 11 positions matching TRBD1. Trimming took 5 bases from V and 3 from J; bases not matched to a gene: 12. This CDR3 comprises 17 residues. Germline-derived CDR1 and CDR2 are MNHEY and SVGAGI. The CDR3 reads CASSHYLEGTGGYEQYF. DNA of the CDR3: TGTGCCAGCAGTCACTACTTGGAGGGGACAGGGGGCTACGAGCAGTACTTC.

This clonotype was picked up a small number of times. J is TRBJ2-7 and V is TRBV9; the match to TRBD1 covers 7 bases. J gave up 2 bases and V 0 bases, and 2 bases lay outside the gene matches. The V gene's germline CDR1 is SGDLS and CDR2 YYNGEE. The CDR3 sequence is 14 residues long. DNA of the CDR3: TGTGCCAGCAGCGTAGGACAGGGCCCCTACGAGCAGTACTTC. Its protein is CASSVGQGPYEQYF. The full variable domain, rest sourced from reference TRBV9 and TRBJ2-7, is DSGVTQTPKHLITATGQRVTLRCSPRSGDLSVYWYQQSLDQGLQFLIQYYNGEERAKGNILERFSAQQFPDLHSELNLSSLELGDSALYFCASSVGQGPYEQYFGPGTRLTVT.

This chain connects TRBV12-5 to TRBJ2-1, with TRBD1 matching 10 bases. Germline V gene sequence: CDR1 LGHNT, CDR2 FRNRAP. Trimming removed 10 bases from V and 8 bases from J; junction bases left unmatched: 14. The CDR3 runs to 15 residues. CDR3 nucleotide sequence: TGTGCTAAACCTCGTCCGGGACAGGGGAGGGATGAGCAGTTCTTC. Translation gives CAKPRPGQGRDEQFF.

This clonotype was recorded a few times. The chain links TRBV29-1 to TRBJ2-5; TRBD1 aligns across 11 bases. The germline CDR1 and CDR2 sequences are SQVTM and ANQGSEA. CDR3 size: 15 residues. Trimming removed 6 bases from V and 1 base from J; junction bases left unmatched: 7. CDR3 sequence reads: CSVPPDRGLQETQYF. The CDR3 DNA reads as TGCAGCGTCCCTCCGGACAGGGGGCTCCAAGAGACCCAGTACTTC.

V usage is TRBV10-3 and J usage is TRBJ2-7; TRBD2 agrees at 7 bases. Losses at the gene ends were 3 bases for V and 1 base for J; bases not matched to a gene: 6. Per the germline V gene, CDR1 is ENHRY and CDR2 is SYGVKD. The CDR3 is 15 amino acids. CDR3 sequence reads: CAISDGGYNSYEQYF. Here the CDR3 DNA reads TGTGCCATCAGTGACGGGGGGTACAATTCCTACGAGCAGTACTTC.

The sample holds many counts of this clonotype. The rearrangement uses TRBV12-3 or TRBV12-4 and TRBJ2-1; D is ambiguous. Trimming removed 1 base at V and 9 bases at J, with 7 bases between. The CDR3 length is 12 residues. The CDR3 loop is CASSLGHSEQFF. Written as DNA, the CDR3 is TGTGCCAGCAGTTTAGGTCACTCTGAGCAGTTCTTC.

This chain uses TRBV4-1 with TRBJ2-1, with TRBD1 matching over 10 bases. V was pared by 3 bases and J by 5 bases, with 10 bases of the junction left unmatched. CDR1 and CDR2 from the germline V gene are MGHRA and YSYEKL. The CDR3 runs 17 residues. Written as DNA, the CDR3 is TGCGCCAGCAGCCAGGAGGAGTCAGGACAGGGGGACAATGAGCAGTTCTTC. This sequence encodes CASSQEESGQGDNEQFF.

This clonotype turned up a few times. The V call is TRBV12-3 or TRBV12-4, the J call TRBJ2-1; D unclear. Trimming shortened V by 4 bases and J by 5 bases, and 18 bases separated the two germline ends. This CDR3 has 16 amino acids. In DNA, the CDR3 is TGTGCCAGCAGTTCCTTTGCCCGGACGGTAGACAATGAGCAGTTCTTC. Its protein is CASSSFARTVDNEQFF.

This clonotype has a count of ten or more. The CDR3 region is CASRAAGGGDIQYF. In DNA, the CDR3 is TGTGCCAGCAGAGCGGCCGGAGGTGGGGACATTCAGTACTTC. The chain recombines TRBV12-3 or TRBV12-4 with TRBJ2-4, with TRBD2 as a possible D gene (5 bases). Trimming stripped 6 bases from V and 8 bases from J, with 17 bases between. The CDR3 spans 14 residues.

The genes are TRBV5-1 and TRBJ2-1, with D tentatively TRBD2 (5 bases). The CDR3 length is 12 residues. Germline CDR1 reads SGHRS; CDR2 reads YFSETQ. V lost 4 bases to trimming and J lost 5 bases, with 7 bases between them. CDR3 protein: CASSPGNNEQFF. The CDR3 DNA sequence: TGCGCCAGCAGCCCCGGGAACAATGAGCAGTTCTTC.

A few counts support this clonotype. CDR3 sequence: CASSHNLRGQGEQFF. In nucleotides, the CDR3 is TGTGCCAGCAGCCATAATCTCAGGGGTCAGGGTGAGCAGTTCTTC. V gene TRBV7-6 combines with J gene TRBJ2-1; D possibly corresponds to TRBD1 (6 bases). The CDR3 contains 15 residues. Germline assignment: CDR1 SGHVS and CDR2 FNYEAQ. V was trimmed by 5 bases and J by 9 bases, leaving 20 bases between them.

This clonotype was seen ten or more times. The chain recombines TRBV19 with TRBJ2-5; no clear D. The germline V and J ends were trimmed by 5 bases and 2 bases, with 18 bases remaining between them. Per germline, CDR1 LNHDA and CDR2 SQIVND (reference sequence). The CDR3 is 16 residues long. CDR3 DNA sequence: TGTGCCAGTAGTGTGGGCCGGCTCAACTTACAAGAGACCCAGTACTTC. Encoded protein: CASSVGRLNLQETQYF.